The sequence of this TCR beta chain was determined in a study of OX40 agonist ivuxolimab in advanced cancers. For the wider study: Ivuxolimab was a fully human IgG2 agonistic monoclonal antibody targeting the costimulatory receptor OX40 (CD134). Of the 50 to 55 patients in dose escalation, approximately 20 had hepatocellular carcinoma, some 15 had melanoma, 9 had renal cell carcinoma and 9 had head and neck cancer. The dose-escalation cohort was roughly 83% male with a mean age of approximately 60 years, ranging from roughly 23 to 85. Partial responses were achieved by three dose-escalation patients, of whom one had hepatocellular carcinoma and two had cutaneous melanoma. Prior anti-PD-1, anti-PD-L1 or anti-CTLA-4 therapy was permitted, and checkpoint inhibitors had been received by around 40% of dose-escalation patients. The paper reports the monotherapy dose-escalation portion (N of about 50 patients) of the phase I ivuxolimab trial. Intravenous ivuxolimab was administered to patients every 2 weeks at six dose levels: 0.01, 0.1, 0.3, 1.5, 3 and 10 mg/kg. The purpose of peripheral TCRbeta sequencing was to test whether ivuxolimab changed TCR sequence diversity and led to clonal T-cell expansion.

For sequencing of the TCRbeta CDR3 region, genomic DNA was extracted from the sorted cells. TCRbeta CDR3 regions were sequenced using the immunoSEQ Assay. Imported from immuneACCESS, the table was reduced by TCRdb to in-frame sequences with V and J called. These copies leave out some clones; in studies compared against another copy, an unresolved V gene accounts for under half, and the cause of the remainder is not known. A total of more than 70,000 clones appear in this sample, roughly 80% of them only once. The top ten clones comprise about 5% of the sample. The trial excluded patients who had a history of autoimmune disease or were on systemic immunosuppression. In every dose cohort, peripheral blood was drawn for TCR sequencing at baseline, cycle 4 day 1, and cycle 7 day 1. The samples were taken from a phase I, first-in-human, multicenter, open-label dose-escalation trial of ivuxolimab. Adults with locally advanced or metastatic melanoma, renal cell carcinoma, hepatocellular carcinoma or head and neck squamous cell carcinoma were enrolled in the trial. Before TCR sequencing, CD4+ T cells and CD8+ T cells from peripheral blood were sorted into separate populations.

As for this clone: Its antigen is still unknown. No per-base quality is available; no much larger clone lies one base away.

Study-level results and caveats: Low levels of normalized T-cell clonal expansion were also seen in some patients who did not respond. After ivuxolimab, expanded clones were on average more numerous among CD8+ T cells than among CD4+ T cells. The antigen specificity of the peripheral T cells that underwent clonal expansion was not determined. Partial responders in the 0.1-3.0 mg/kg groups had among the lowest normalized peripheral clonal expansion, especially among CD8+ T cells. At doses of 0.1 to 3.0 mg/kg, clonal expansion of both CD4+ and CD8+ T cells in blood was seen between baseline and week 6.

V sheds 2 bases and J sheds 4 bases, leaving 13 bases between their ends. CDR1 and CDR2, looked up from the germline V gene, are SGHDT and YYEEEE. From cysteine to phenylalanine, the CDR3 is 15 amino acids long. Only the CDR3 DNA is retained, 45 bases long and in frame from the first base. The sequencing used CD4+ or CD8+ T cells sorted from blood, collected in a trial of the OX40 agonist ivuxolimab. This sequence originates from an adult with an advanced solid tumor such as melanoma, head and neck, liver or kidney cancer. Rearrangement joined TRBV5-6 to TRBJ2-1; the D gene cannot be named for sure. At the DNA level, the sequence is TGTGCCAGCAGCTTCCCCGACACTGTATACAATGAGCAGTTCTTC. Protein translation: CASSFPDTVYNEQFF.